This TCR beta chain was captured by sequencing in a study of sequential checkpoint blockade in melanoma. Study in general: Arm A got nivolumab then ipilimumab; arm B the reverse, 1:1. Maintenance nivolumab came after either treatment sequence.

The V and J ends lost 0 bases and 0 bases respectively, with 9 bases between them. Germline V CDR1 and CDR2: SGHVS, FNYEAQ. The CDR3 runs 15 residues. The method was immunoSEQ multiplex PCR; TCRdb's version includes in-frame clones alone and lacks a portion of them. Of about 1,700 clones in the sample, about three quarters were seen once. As to treatment: randomized to nivolumab then ipilimumab (arm A) or the reverse (arm B). DNA-damaging chemotherapy had not been given to any patient beforehand. Sorted cells were live CD3+CD8+, lacking CD19 and CD56, from PBMCs. The clonotype originates from a human donor with melanoma. Material: CD8+ T cells sorted from blood (inferred from file names), obtained from a patient given nivolumab and ipilimumab in sequence. The chain joins TRBV7-6 to TRBJ2-7, with D maybe TRBD2 (6 bases). CDR3 bases: TGTGCCAGCAGCTTAGCTAGCGGCTCCTCCTACGAGCAGTACTTC. Translating gives CASSLASGSSYEQYF. Variable domain in full (rest from reference TRBV7-6 and TRBJ2-7): GAGVSQSPRYKVTKRGQDVALRCDPISGHVSLYWYRQALGQGPEFLTYFNYEAQQDKSGLPNDRFSAERPEGSISTLTIQRTEQRDSAMYRCASSLASGSSYEQYFGPGTRLTVT.